These 6 T cell receptor beta chains originate from one sample sequenced in a study of T-cell reconstitution after alpha-beta-depleted transplantation in children. A TCRbeta library incorporating unique molecular identifiers was prepared. MiXCR was run by TCRdb on the PCR reads, yielding one entry per CDR3 protein. Of about 110,000 distinct CDR3 sequences in the sample, 10% were seen once. The sample consisted of PBMCs, taken before TCRalphabeta/CD19-depleted stem cell transplant. These receptors were collected from a boy aged 2 to 9 with acute lymphoblastic leukemia, due to receive a stem cell transplant.

This chain joins TRBV29-1 and TRBJ1-2; D is unresolved. CDR3 length: 12 residues. Germline lookup yields CDR1 SQVTM and CDR2 ANQGSEA. Trimming shortened V by 4 bases and J by 6 bases, and 12 bases separated the two germline ends. Here the CDR3 reads CSVGRGRDGYTF. The CDR3 DNA reads as TGCAGCGTTGGGCGGGGTCGGGATGGCTACACCTTC.

This clonotype was counted ten times or more. The rearrangement joins TRBV6-5 to TRBJ2-3; 12 bases map to TRBD2. J was trimmed by 8 bases and V by 4 bases; bases with no gene match: 4. Germline loops: CDR1 MNHEY, CDR2 SVGAGI. The CDR3 extends over 14 amino acids. CDR3 DNA sequence: TGTGCCAGCAGTTCGCGGACTAGCGGGATTACGCAGTATTTT. It specifies CASSSRTSGITQYF.

The chain carries TRBV6-1 and TRBJ2-5; 10 nucleotides align to TRBD2. The trim removed 9 bases at V and 4 bases at J, leaving 11 bases unmatched. The CDR3 consists of 15 residues. Germline V lookup: CDR1 MNHNS, CDR2 SASEGT. In nucleotides, the CDR3 is TGTGCCAGTGGGGTAGCGGGAGGAAGAGGAGAGACCCAGTACTTC. Amino acids: CASGVAGGRGETQYF.

The table lists this clonotype with many counts. The V and J genes are TRBV5-1 and TRBJ2-4, with 8 positions matching TRBD1. The J segment lost 7 bases and the V segment lost 4 bases, leaving 7 bases of the junction unmatched. The V gene's germline CDR1 is SGHRS and CDR2 YFSETQ. This CDR3 has 14 residues. This CDR3 is CASSPWTGLNIQYF. CDR3 in DNA: TGCGCCAGCAGCCCCTGGACAGGGTTGAACATTCAGTACTTC.

This clonotype was seen a handful of times. The genes are TRBV7-9 and TRBJ1-1; 7 bases map to TRBD1. V lost 9 bases to trimming and J lost 8 bases; unmatched junction nucleotides: 21. Germline V gene lookup returns CDR1 SEHNR and CDR2 FQNEAQ (reference sequence). The CDR3 runs to 16 residues. CDR3 sequence (DNA): TGTGCCAGTTGTGACAGGGTCGCGTGGAACTCGACAGAAGCTTTCTTT. It is translated as CASCDRVAWNSTEAFF.

The sample holds a few counts of this clonotype. The J gene is TRBJ1-5, the V gene TRBV7-9, with 8 bases fitting TRBD1. The CDR3 is made up of 15 amino acids. V was pared by 5 bases and J by 4 bases, with 7 bases of the junction left unmatched. The germline gives CDR1 SEHNR, CDR2 FQNEAQ (reference sequence). CDR3 DNA: TGTGCCAGCAGCAGTGGACAGGGATGGAATCAGCCCCAGCATTTT. Residues: CASSSGQGWNQPQHF.